This T cell receptor beta chain came from a study of blood T cell repertoires in COVID-19. In the study overall: From the United States, Italy and Spain came samples of acute and convalescent COVID-19. T cells, B-cell-depleted T cells, or PBMCs supplied cDNA or gDNA.

Germline-derived CDR1 and CDR2 are SGHNT and YYREEE (reference sequence). The V segment lost 5 bases and the J segment 6 bases; nucleotides outside the gene matches: 14. The CDR3 covers 15 residues. Under the authors' procedure: Estimation of nucleated cell counts relied on the amplification of reference gene primers. The data were produced by immunoSEQ multiplex PCR, yet TCRdb's version contains in-frame clones alone and is incomplete. V and J calls and clone size are given by that table; D and trimming were obtained from the DNA. The sample yields roughly 65,000 clones, 79% seen once. The sequence came from a human donor in a cohort sampled during active COVID-19. Sequences were obtained from peripheral blood. This chain joins TRBV5-4 and TRBJ2-7; TRBD2 matches 7 bases. CDR3 DNA: TGTGCCAGCAGTCCTCGGGGACTACCCTCATCCGAGCAGTACTTC. Amino acid sequence: CASSPRGLPSSEQYF.